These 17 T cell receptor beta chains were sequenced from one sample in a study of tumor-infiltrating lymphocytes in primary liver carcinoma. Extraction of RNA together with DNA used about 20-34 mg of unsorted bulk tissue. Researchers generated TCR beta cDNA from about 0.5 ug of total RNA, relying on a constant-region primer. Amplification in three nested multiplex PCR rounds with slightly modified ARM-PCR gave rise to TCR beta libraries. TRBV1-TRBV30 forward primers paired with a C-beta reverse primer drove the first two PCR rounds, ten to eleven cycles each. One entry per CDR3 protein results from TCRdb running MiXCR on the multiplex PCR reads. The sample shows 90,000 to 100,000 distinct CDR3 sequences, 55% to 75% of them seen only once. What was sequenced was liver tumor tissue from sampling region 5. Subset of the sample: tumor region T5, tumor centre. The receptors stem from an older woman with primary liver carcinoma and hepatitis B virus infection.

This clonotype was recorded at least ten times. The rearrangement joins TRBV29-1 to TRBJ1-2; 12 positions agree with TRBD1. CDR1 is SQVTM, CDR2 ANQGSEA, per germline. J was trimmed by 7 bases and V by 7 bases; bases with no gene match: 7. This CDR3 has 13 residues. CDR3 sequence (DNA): TGCAGCGGCGGGGACAGGGGGCCTGCTGGCTACACCTTC. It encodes CSGGDRGPAGYTF.

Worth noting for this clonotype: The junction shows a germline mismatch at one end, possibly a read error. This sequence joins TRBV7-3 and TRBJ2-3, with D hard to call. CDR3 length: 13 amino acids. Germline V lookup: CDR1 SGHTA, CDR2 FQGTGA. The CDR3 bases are TGTGCCTGCAGCTTAACAGTGAAAGATACGCAGTATTTT. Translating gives CACSLTVKDTQYF.

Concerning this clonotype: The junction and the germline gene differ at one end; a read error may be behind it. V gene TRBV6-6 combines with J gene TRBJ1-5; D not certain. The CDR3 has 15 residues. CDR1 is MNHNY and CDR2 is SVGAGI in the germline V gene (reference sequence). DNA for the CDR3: TGTGCTAGCAGTTTCAGACCGGGCAGCAATCAGCCCCAGCATTTT. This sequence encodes CASSFRPGSNQPQHF.

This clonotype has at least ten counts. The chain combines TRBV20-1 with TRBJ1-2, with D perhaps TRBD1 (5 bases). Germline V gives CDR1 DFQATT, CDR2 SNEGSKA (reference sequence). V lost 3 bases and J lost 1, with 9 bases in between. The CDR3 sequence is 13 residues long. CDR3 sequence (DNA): TGCAGTGCTAGGGGGCCGAGTAACTATGGCTACACCTTC. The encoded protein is CSARGPSNYGYTF.

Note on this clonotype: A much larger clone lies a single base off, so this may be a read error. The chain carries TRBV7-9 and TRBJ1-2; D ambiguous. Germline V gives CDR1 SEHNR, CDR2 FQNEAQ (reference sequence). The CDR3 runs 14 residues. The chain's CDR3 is CVSSLEVPGYGYTF. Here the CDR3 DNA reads TGTGTCAGCAGCTTAGAAGTGCCTGGGTATGGCTACACCTTC.

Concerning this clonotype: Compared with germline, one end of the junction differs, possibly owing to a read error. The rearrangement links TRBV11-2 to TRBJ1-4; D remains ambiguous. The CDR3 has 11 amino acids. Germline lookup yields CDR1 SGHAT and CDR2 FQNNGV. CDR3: CASSASEKLSF. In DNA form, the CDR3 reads TGTGCCAGCAGCGCCTCCGAAAAACTGTCTTTT.

CDR3 residues: CSATGLNNEQFF. The CDR3 coding sequence is TGCAGCGCTACGGGTCTTAACAATGAGCAGTTCTTC. This chain links TRBV29-1 with TRBJ2-1, with D unclear. The CDR3 runs 12 residues. Germline V gene sequence: CDR1 SQVTM, CDR2 ANQGSEA. The V and J ends lost 7 bases and 5 bases respectively, with 12 bases between them.

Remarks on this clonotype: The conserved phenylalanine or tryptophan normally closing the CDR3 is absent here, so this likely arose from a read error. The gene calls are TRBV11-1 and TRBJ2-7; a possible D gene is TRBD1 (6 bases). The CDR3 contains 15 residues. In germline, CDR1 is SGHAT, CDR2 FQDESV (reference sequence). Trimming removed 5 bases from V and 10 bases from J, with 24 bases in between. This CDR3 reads CASSPRTAGIRDQYL. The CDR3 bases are TGTGCCAGCAGCCCTCGGACAGCAGGAATACGCGATCAGTACTTA.

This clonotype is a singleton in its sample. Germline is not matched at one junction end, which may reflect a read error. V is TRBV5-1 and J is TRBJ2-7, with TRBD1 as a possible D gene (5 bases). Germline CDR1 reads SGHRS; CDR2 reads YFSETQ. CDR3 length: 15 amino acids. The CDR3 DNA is TGCGCCAACAGCTTCCTTGGGGCATCGGGTAACGAGCAGTATTTC. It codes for CANSFLGASGNEQYF.

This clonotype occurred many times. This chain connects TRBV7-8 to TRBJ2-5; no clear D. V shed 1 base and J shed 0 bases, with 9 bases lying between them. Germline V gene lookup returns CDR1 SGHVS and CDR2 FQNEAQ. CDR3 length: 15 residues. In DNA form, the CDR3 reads TGTGCCAGCAGCTTAGGGTTCGCAGACCAAGAGACCCAGTACTTC. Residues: CASSLGFADQETQYF.

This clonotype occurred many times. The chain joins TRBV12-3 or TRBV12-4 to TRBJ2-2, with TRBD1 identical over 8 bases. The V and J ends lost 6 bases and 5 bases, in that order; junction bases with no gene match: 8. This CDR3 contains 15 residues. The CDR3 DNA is TGTGCCAGCAGCGACAGGGGAATCGGTACCGGGGAGCTGTTTTTT. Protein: CASSDRGIGTGELFF.

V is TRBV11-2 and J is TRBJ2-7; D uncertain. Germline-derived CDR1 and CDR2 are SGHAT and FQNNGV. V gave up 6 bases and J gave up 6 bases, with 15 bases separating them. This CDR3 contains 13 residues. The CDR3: CASRLTSRSEQYF. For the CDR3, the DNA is TGTGCCAGCAGGTTAACCAGCAGGAGCGAGCAGTACTTC.

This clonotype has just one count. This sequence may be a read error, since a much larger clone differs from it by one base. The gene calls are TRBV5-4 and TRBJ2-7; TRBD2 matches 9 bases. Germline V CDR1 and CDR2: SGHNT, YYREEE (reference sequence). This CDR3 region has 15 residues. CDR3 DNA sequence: TGTACCAGCAGCTCCTGGGCTAGCGGGGCCTACGAGCAGTACTTC. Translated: CTSSSWASGAYEQYF.

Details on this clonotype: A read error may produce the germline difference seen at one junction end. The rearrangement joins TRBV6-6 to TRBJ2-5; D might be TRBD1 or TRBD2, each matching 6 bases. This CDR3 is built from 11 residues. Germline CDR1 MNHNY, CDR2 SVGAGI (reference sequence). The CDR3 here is CAGSPRGAQYF. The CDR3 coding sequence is TGTGCCGGCAGTCCGAGGGGGGCCCAGTACTTC.

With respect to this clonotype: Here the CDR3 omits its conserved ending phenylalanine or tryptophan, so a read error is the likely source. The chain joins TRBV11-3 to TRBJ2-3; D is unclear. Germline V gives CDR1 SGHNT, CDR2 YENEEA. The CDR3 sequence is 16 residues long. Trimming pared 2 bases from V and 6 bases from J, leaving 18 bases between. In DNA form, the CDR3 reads TGTGCCAGCAGCTTAAGCCGTGGCGGTCCCGCTGATACGCAGTATTTA. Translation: CASSLSRGGPADTQYL.

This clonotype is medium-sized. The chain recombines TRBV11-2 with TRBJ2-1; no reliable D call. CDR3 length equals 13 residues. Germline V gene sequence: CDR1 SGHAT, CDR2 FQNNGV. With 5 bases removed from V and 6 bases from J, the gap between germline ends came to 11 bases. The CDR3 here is CASSRQNTNEQFF. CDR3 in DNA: TGTGCCAGCAGCCGACAAAACACCAATGAGCAGTTCTTC. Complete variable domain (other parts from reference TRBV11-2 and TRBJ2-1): EAGVAQSPRYKIIEKRQSVAFWCNPISGHATLYWYQQILGQGPKLLIQFQNNGVVDDSQLPKDRFSAERLKGVDSTLKIQPAKLEDSAVYLCASSRQNTNEQFFGPGTRLTVL.

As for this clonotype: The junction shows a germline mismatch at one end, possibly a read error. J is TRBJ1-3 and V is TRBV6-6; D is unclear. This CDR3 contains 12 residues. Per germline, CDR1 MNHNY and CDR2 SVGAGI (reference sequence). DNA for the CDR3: TGTGACAGCGGTTCCTCTGGAAACACCATATATTTT. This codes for CDSGSSGNTIYF.